The 27 T cell receptor beta chains listed next were all sequenced from one sample in a study of regulatory T cells in long-lasting Graves disease. This sample's time point: newly diagnosed GD, antithyroid drugs for less than 3 months. The TCR library was made from RNA extracted from PBMCs. TCR beta libraries were built with iRepertoire HTBI primers and Arm-PCR of CDR3 regions. TCRdb re-derived calls from the multiplex PCR reads in MiXCR, one entry per CDR3 protein. The sample carries over 450,000 distinct CDR3 sequences, about 12% recorded once. These data are also associated with another study on T cells in Graves' hyperthyroidism and ophthalmopathy.

The input for sequencing was peripheral blood mononuclear cells (PBMCs), taken at new diagnosis, from a patient treated with antithyroid drugs. These receptor sequences come from a woman younger than 45 with Graves disease.

This clonotype has ten or more counts. The chain uses TRBV7-2 and TRBJ2-3; 8 bases align to TRBD2. CDR3 size: 18 residues. Germline CDR1 is SGHTA and CDR2 is FQGNSA. V lost 1 base and J lost 0; bases outside the gene matches: 9. CDR3 nucleotide sequence: TGTGCCAGCAGCTTAGTAACGTCTAGCGGGCCTAGCACAGATACGCAGTATTTT. It encodes CASSLVTSSGPSTDTQYF. Filled out from reference TRBV7-2 and TRBJ2-3, the complete variable domain reads GAGVSQSPSNKVTEKGKDVELRCDPISGHTALYWYRQSLGQGLEFLIYFQGNSAPDKSGLPSDRFSAERTGGSVSTLTIQRTQQEDSAVYLCASSLVTSSGPSTDTQYFGPGTRLTVL.

The DNA for the CDR3 is TGTGCCAGCAGCGCCAGTTTGGAGGGGTCGAGCTCTGGGGCCAACGTCCTGACTTTC. Translated, it gives CASSASLEGSSSGANVLTF. The chain employs TRBV9 and TRBJ2-6; D is perhaps TRBD2 (6 bases). There are 19 residues in the CDR3. Germline V gene lookup returns CDR1 SGDLS and CDR2 YYNGEE. V was clipped by 3 bases and J by 0 bases, with 19 bases between them.

Ten or more counts support this clonotype. The chain carries TRBV6-2 or TRBV6-3 and TRBJ2-1; 8 bases line up with TRBD2. The CDR3 contains 15 residues. Unmatched junction bases numbered 8, after V lost 4 bases and J lost 6 bases. Looked up from germline, CDR1 is MNHEY and CDR2 is SVGEGT. In DNA form, the CDR3 reads TGTGCCAGCAGTTTTCAAAGCGGGAGTGGCAATGAGCAGTTCTTC. It yields the protein CASSFQSGSGNEQFF.

This clonotype has ten or more counts. The gene calls are TRBV19 and TRBJ1-5, with a tentative D call TRBD1 (5 bases). From germline, CDR1 is LNHDA and CDR2 SQIVND (reference sequence). The CDR3 extends over 14 amino acids. V lost 7 bases and J 5 bases, leaving 15 bases between the germline ends. CDR3 DNA: TGTGCCAGTATGGGTGGATTGGGACATCAGCCCCAGCATTTT. Its translation is CASMGGLGHQPQHF.

The V call is TRBV11-1, the J call TRBJ2-3; TRBD1 matches 10 bases. The CDR3 has 16 amino acids. J gave up 2 bases and V 5 bases, and 7 bases lay outside the gene matches. Germline lookup yields CDR1 SGHAT and CDR2 FQDESV (reference sequence). This CDR3 is CASSPPTGGFTDTQYF. DNA for the CDR3: TGTGCCAGCAGCCCCCCGACAGGGGGCTTCACAGATACGCAGTATTTT.

This clonotype came up once. This may come from a read error, since a much larger clone is one base off. The chain employs TRBV7-2 and TRBJ1-4; tentative D call: TRBD1 (5 bases). Germline assignment: CDR1 SGHTA and CDR2 FQGNSA. The CDR3 loop spans 14 amino acids. The chain's CDR3 is CASSLIGGNEKLLF. The CDR3 nucleotides read TGTGCCAGCAGCTTAATTGGGGGAAATGAAAAACTGCTTTTT.

This clonotype appeared many times. The V gene is TRBV20-1, the J gene TRBJ2-3; 10 nucleotides agree with TRBD2. The CDR3 loop spans 16 amino acids. V trimming: 4 bases; J trimming: 2 bases; junction bases outside the gene matches: 9. Germline CDR1 and CDR2: DFQATT and SNEGSKA (reference sequence). CDR3 sequence reads: CSAIPRLAGSTDTQYF. As DNA, the CDR3 is TGCAGTGCTATCCCAAGACTAGCGGGTTCCACAGATACGCAGTATTTT.

This clonotype was counted between two and nine times. The chain couples TRBV5-1 to TRBJ2-2; 7 bases are shared with TRBD1. CDR1 is SGHRS, CDR2 YFSETQ, per germline. V gave up 0 bases and J gave up 4 bases; unmatched junction bases: 3. The length of the CDR3 is 15 residues. The CDR3 protein is CASSLGDSRTGELFF. As DNA, the CDR3 is TGCGCCAGCAGCTTGGGGGACAGTCGCACCGGGGAGCTGTTTTTT.

The CDR3 nucleotides are TGTGCCAGCAGCCAAGAAATGGGGACAGTGAACACTGAAGCTTTCTTT. Translated, it gives CASSQEMGTVNTEAFF. The rearrangement uses TRBV3-1 and TRBJ1-1, with 7 positions matching TRBD1. This CDR3 region has 16 residues. Germline V gives CDR1 LGHDT, CDR2 YNNKEL (reference sequence). V gave up 0 bases and J gave up 0 bases; unmatched junction bases: 4.

V and J are TRBV7-2 and TRBJ2-1; TRBD2 matches at 9 bases. Germline assignment: CDR1 SGHTA and CDR2 FQGNSA. The CDR3 has 16 residues. V shed 4 bases and J 9 bases; nucleotides not matched to a gene: 13. CDR3: CASSSYTGRGGGEQFF. CDR3 nucleotides: TGTGCCAGCAGCTCGTACACAGGGCGCGGGGGGGGTGAGCAGTTCTTC.

The chain joins TRBV10-2 to TRBJ1-1; a possible D gene is TRBD1 (5 bases). Trimming cost V 7 bases and J 4 bases, with 10 bases left between them. The CDR3 has 12 amino acids. CDR1 is WSHSY and CDR2 is SAAADI in the germline V gene. The CDR3 bases are TGCGCCAGCAAACCGGGGGGCACTGAAGCTTTCTTT. It is translated as CASKPGGTEAFF.

The CDR3 region is CASSEGGLAGRYEQYF. CDR3 in DNA: TGTGCCAGCAGTGAAGGGGGACTAGCGGGACGGTACGAGCAGTACTTC. The gene calls are TRBV2 and TRBJ2-7; 13 positions match TRBD2. After removal of 1 base from V and 4 bases from J, the junction contained 4 bases not matched to a gene. Germline V CDR1 and CDR2: SNHLY, FYNNEI. The CDR3 totals 16 residues.

In its sample, this clonotype was seen a few times. V usage is TRBV19 and J usage is TRBJ2-6; D is uncertain. Germline CDR1 reads LNHDA; CDR2 reads SQIVND (reference sequence). V was cut by 5 bases and J by 2 bases, with 10 bases left in between. The length of the CDR3 is 15 residues. CDR3 sequence: CASSDPPAGANVLTF. CDR3 nucleotides: TGTGCCAGTAGTGACCCCCCCGCTGGGGCCAACGTCCTGACTTTC.

This clonotype came up many times. V is TRBV30 and J is TRBJ1-1; D is perhaps TRBD1 (5 bases). The CDR3 totals 15 residues. In germline, CDR1 is GTSNPN, CDR2 SVGIG (reference sequence). Between the trimmed V and J ends, which lost 4 bases and 4 bases, there was a span of 19 bases. CDR3 protein: CAWTPGTPYGTEAFF. DNA of the CDR3: TGTGCCTGGACTCCCGGGACCCCCTACGGCACTGAAGCTTTCTTT.

This clonotype was seen at least ten times. The rearrangement joins TRBV6-2 or TRBV6-3 to TRBJ1-5, with TRBD1 matching 9 bases. CDR3 length: 15 residues. J was trimmed by 4 bases and V by 6 bases; bases with no gene match: 7. The germline V gene has CDR1 MNHEY and CDR2 SVGEGT. The CDR3 DNA reads as TGTGCCAGCAGCGCCGGGACAGGGACAAATCAGCCCCAGCATTTT. Translation: CASSAGTGTNQPQHF.

This clonotype was observed many times. The chain uses TRBV28 and TRBJ2-3, with a weak D call TRBD2 (6 bases). V was trimmed by 6 bases and J by 0 bases, leaving 10 bases between them. The germline CDR1 and CDR2 sequences are MDHEN and SYDVKM. CDR3 length: 14 amino acids. The CDR3 reads CASRWAGSTDTQYF. CDR3 DNA: TGTGCCAGCAGATGGGCGGGGAGCACAGATACGCAGTATTTT.

The chain has TRBV19 and TRBJ1-5; possible D gene TRBD1, 5 bases. The CDR3 runs to 15 residues. V was pared by 5 bases and J by 6 bases, with 17 bases between. Looked up from germline, CDR1 is LNHDA and CDR2 is SQIVND (reference sequence). DNA of the CDR3: TGTGCCAGTAGTCCCTGGGGCCAGGCGCTTCAGCCCCAGCATTTT. Its protein is CASSPWGQALQPQHF.

In nucleotides, the CDR3 is TGCGCCAGCAGCCAAGATTGGTCGGTGACTAGCGGGGTACAGTTCTTC. Amino acid sequence: CASSQDWSVTSGVQFF. This rearrangement joins TRBV4-3 to TRBJ2-1; 11 positions agree with TRBD2. V shed 0 bases, J shed 13 bases, and the junction held 11 bases outside the gene matches. Germline CDR1 LGHNA, CDR2 YSLEER. This CDR3 region has 16 residues.

This clonotype came up many times. The chain uses TRBV27 and TRBJ2-1; TRBD2 matches at 7 bases. The V gene end was trimmed by 6 bases and the J gene end by 4 bases; junction bases not matched to a gene: 6. Looked up from germline, CDR1 is MNHEY and CDR2 is SMNVEV (reference sequence). The CDR3 extends over 14 amino acids. The chain's CDR3 is CASRWLAEYNEQFF. In nucleotides, the CDR3 is TGTGCCAGCAGATGGCTAGCGGAGTACAATGAGCAGTTCTTC.

This clonotype was observed a few times. CDR3 sequence: CASRPETGHSYEQYF. The CDR3 nucleotides read TGTGCCAGCAGGCCAGAGACAGGGCATTCCTACGAGCAGTACTTC. This chain uses TRBV27 with TRBJ2-7; 7 nucleotides match TRBD1. J lost 1 base, V lost 6 bases, and 9 bases had no gene match. There are 15 residues in the CDR3. Per the germline V gene, CDR1 is MNHEY and CDR2 is SMNVEV (reference sequence).

There are many counts of this clonotype. The J gene is TRBJ2-6, the V gene TRBV6-4; D uncertain. V was clipped by 8 bases and J by 1 base, with 15 bases between them. This CDR3 region has 16 residues. Germline V gives CDR1 MRHNA, CDR2 SNTAGT. In DNA form, the CDR3 reads TGTGCCAGCTCCATGTGGTCGGAATCTGGGGCCAACGTCCTGACTTTC. Its protein is CASSMWSESGANVLTF.

This clonotype was picked up many times. CDR3 in amino acids: CSTKRGETQYF. The CDR3 DNA reads as TGCAGTACAAAGCGGGGAGAGACCCAGTACTTC. The chain has TRBV20-1 and TRBJ2-5; 7 nucleotides line up with TRBD2. The J segment lost 4 bases and the V segment lost 8 bases, leaving 4 bases of the junction unmatched. The germline V gene encodes CDR1 DFQATT and CDR2 SNEGSKA (reference sequence). There are 11 residues in the CDR3.

This clonotype was observed many times. This chain joins TRBV27 and TRBJ1-4; D perhaps matches TRBD1 (5 bases). The germline V gene encodes CDR1 MNHEY and CDR2 SMNVEV (reference sequence). This CDR3 has 14 amino acids. Between the trimmed V and J ends, which lost 5 bases and 4 bases, there was a span of 11 bases. CDR3 in DNA: TGTGCCAGCAGTGTCCGGGACGATAATGAAAAACTGTTTTTT. Protein sequence: CASSVRDDNEKLFF.

The V and J genes are TRBV15 and TRBJ1-4; TRBD1 aligns across 7 bases. The CDR3 extends over 15 amino acids. Germline-derived CDR1 and CDR2 are LNHNV and YYDKDF (reference sequence). V lost 1 base and J lost 5; bases outside the gene matches: 4. The CDR3 sequence is CATSRATGANEKLFF. The CDR3, as DNA: TGTGCCACCAGCAGAGCCACAGGGGCGAATGAAAAACTGTTTTTT.

This clonotype was seen many times. V and J are TRBV15 and TRBJ1-1; D uncertain. The V end lost 1 base, the J end lost 1 base, and 16 bases lay between the germline ends. Germline assignment: CDR1 LNHNV and CDR2 YYDKDF (reference sequence). The CDR3 extends over 17 amino acids. CDR3 sequence reads: CATSRVGGRGWNTEAFF. The CDR3 DNA follows: TGTGCCACCAGCAGAGTAGGCGGGCGGGGTTGGAACACTGAAGCTTTCTTT.

At least ten counts were recorded for this clonotype. The chain carries TRBV5-1 and TRBJ2-7, with 8 bases matching TRBD2. V dropped 2 bases and J dropped 3; count of bases not matched to a gene: 4. The V gene's germline CDR1 is SGHRS and CDR2 YFSETQ. CDR3 size: 14 residues. The CDR3 nucleotides read TGCGCCAGCAGCTTCGCTACTAGCGGCTACGAGCAGTACTTC. Translated, it gives CASSFATSGYEQYF.

This clonotype was seen at least ten times. The rearrangement uses TRBV2 and TRBJ2-7, with 7 positions matching TRBD2. The CDR3 covers 14 residues. The V gene end was trimmed by 4 bases and the J gene end by 3 bases; junction bases not matched to a gene: 6. Germline CDR1 SNHLY, CDR2 FYNNEI. In nucleotides, the CDR3 is TGTGCCAGCAGTGCGGCTAGCGGATTCTACGAGCAGTACTTC. Protein product: CASSAASGFYEQYF.